This TCR beta chain was observed in a study of human T cells and chemical hapten exposure. The library attached unique molecular identifiers to individual cDNA molecules. TCRdb processed the RACE reads anew with MiXCR; each CDR3 protein has one entry. The top ten clones hold around 6% of a sample with roughly 380,000 distinct CDR3 sequences, around 6% of them seen once. V was pared by 8 bases and J by 6 bases, with 19 bases between. CDR3 length: 14 residues. At least ten counts were recorded for this clonotype. Time point indicated: patch test 2, 6 weeks after DPC sensitization. The treatment denotes: therapeutic diphenylcyclopropenone sensitization with weekly scalp DPC. RNA extraction used unfractionated whole blood as the source of total RNA.

The source is a young woman with alopecia areata. Some clones in this sample may be carry-over from other donors' samples. The sequenced sample was whole blood, obtained in connection with sensitization to the hapten diphenylcyclopropenone (DPC). The V and J genes are TRBV12-3 or TRBV12-4 and TRBJ1-2; D possibly corresponds to TRBD1 (5 bases). CDR3 bases: TGTGCCAGCGCACCCCACGGAGGGGCGCATGGCTACACCTTC. Its translation is CASAPHGGAHGYTF.